This entry lists 23 T cell receptor beta chains sequenced from one sample in a study of T cells in Graves' hyperthyroidism and ophthalmopathy. Amplified TCR beta CDR3 regions came from RNA transcripts. Using the HTBI primer set, a first-round RT-PCR was run on the TCR CDR3. TCRdb recomputed calls from the multiplex PCR reads with MiXCR, one row per CDR3 protein. The sample lists roughly 710,000 distinct CDR3 sequences, roughly a third occurring once. Sequenced input: blood. Receptors were obtained from a woman aged 40 to 50 with Graves' hyperthyroidism.

The chain has TRBV9 and TRBJ1-6; 8 nucleotides line up with TRBD1. This CDR3 contains 16 residues. Germline loops: CDR1 SGDLS, CDR2 YYNGEE. V lost 3 bases to trimming and J lost 9 bases; unmatched junction nucleotides: 11. The CDR3 loop reads CASSARDRNNPSPLHF. The CDR3 coding sequence is TGTGCCAGCAGCGCACGGGACAGGAATAACCCTTCACCCCTCCACTTT. Full variable domain (missing parts from reference TRBV9 and TRBJ1-6): DSGVTQTPKHLITATGQRVTLRCSPRSGDLSVYWYQQSLDQGLQFLIQYYNGEERAKGNILERFSAQQFPDLHSELNLSSLELGDSALYFCASSARDRNNPSPLHFGNGTRLTVT.

The chain carries TRBV7-2 and TRBJ2-1; D uncertain. Trimming took off 3 bases at V and 12 bases at J, with 9 bases between the two ends. Germline lookup yields CDR1 SGHTA and CDR2 FQGNSA. The CDR3 consists of 11 residues. In DNA, the CDR3 is TGTGCCAGCAGCTTTACTATCCTGCAGTTCTTC. It yields the protein CASSFTILQFF.

This clonotype was seen repeatedly, ten times or more. J is TRBJ1-1 and V is TRBV9; D unresolved. Germline lookup yields CDR1 SGDLS and CDR2 YYNGEE. The CDR3 contains 13 residues. Trimming removed 0 bases at V and 1 base at J, with 4 bases between. CDR3 region: CASSVGWNTEAFF. The CDR3 DNA sequence: TGTGCCAGCAGCGTAGGATGGAACACTGAAGCTTTCTTT.

This clonotype was observed at least ten times. This sequence joins TRBV24-1 and TRBJ1-5; TRBD1 matches at 8 bases. Germline CDR1 KGHDR, CDR2 SFDVKD. The CDR3 loop spans 15 amino acids. V lost 4 bases, J lost 7 bases, and 8 bases stayed unmatched. As DNA, the CDR3 is TGTGCCACCAGTGACCGCGGACAGGGCGGGCAGCCCCAGCATTTT. As protein: CATSDRGQGGQPQHF.

This clonotype showed up just a few times. The chain joins TRBV4-1 to TRBJ1-6; a possible D gene is TRBD1 (6 bases). CDR1 is MGHRA and CDR2 is YSYEKL in the germline V gene. V lost 0 bases, J lost 6 bases, and 24 bases lay in between. The CDR3 consists of 20 residues. CDR3 nucleotides: TGCGCCAGCAGCCAAGACGTACGAATTGGCGGGGGCGGTGGTAATTCACCCCTCCACTTT. It codes for CASSQDVRIGGGGGNSPLHF.

This clonotype was seen a handful of times. This chain joins TRBV12-3 or TRBV12-4 and TRBJ1-2; 7 bases map to TRBD1. V dropped 8 bases and J dropped 0; count of bases not matched to a gene: 3. The CDR3 consists of 13 residues. CDR3 in amino acids: CASRDRTNYGYTF. The CDR3 DNA reads TGTGCCAGCCGGGACAGAACTAACTATGGCTACACCTTC.

Comment on this clonotype: This may stem from a read error, because a much larger clone lies one nucleotide away. V gene TRBV20-1 combines with J gene TRBJ1-4; a possible D gene is TRBD1 (5 bases). From germline, CDR1 is DFQATT and CDR2 SNEGSKA (reference sequence). This CDR3 has 14 amino acids. The CDR3 here is CSAVRDPGKEKLLF. Here the CDR3 DNA reads TGCAGTGCTGTTCGGGACCCCGGGAAGGAAAAACTGCTTTTT.

This chain uses TRBV6-1 with TRBJ2-6; D unclear. The CDR3 has 16 residues. V lost 5 bases to trimming and J lost 1 base, with 12 bases between them. Germline V CDR1 and CDR2: MNHNS, SASEGT. The CDR3 reads CASSRWAGSGANVLTF. The CDR3 nucleotides are TGTGCCAGCAGTCGGTGGGCCGGTTCTGGGGCCAACGTCCTGACTTTC.

This clonotype was detected many times. The V and J genes are TRBV2 and TRBJ2-7; 7 bases match TRBD1. Trimming at V came to 4 bases and at J to 1 base, leaving 4 bases not matched to a gene. The CDR3 is 14 amino acids. Germline loops: CDR1 SNHLY, CDR2 FYNNEI. The CDR3 loop is CASSATGLSYEQYF. In nucleotides, the CDR3 is TGTGCCAGCAGTGCGACAGGGTTATCCTACGAGCAGTACTTC.

The gene calls are TRBV20-1 and TRBJ1-1, with 9 bases aligning to TRBD1. V lost 5 bases and J lost 4; bases outside the gene matches: 17. The CDR3 consists of 17 residues. Germline lookup yields CDR1 DFQATT and CDR2 SNEGSKA (reference sequence). CDR3 DNA sequence: TGCAGTGCTCGCAAAAGCCGGGACAGGGAGGCAGTCACTGAAGCTTTCTTT. Amino acid sequence: CSARKSRDREAVTEAFF.

This clonotype was counted between two and nine times. The chain carries TRBV15 and TRBJ1-5; a possible D gene is TRBD1 (5 bases). Trimming took off 7 bases at V and 7 bases at J, with 17 bases between the two ends. This CDR3 contains 14 residues. CDR1 and CDR2 from the germline V gene are LNHNV and YYDKDF (reference sequence). This chain's CDR3 is CATTPAGPGQPQHF. The CDR3 DNA follows: TGTGCCACCACCCCAGCGGGACCGGGCCAGCCCCAGCATTTT.

As for this clonotype: A junction boundary mismatches the germline segment, possibly from a read error. The V and J genes are TRBV5-1 and TRBJ2-7; possible D gene TRBD1, 6 bases. Judging by the DNA end, TRBJ2-5 fits better; the J call may be wrong. Germline values: CDR1 SGHRS, CDR2 YFSETQ. The length of the CDR3 is 14 residues. The CDR3 spells CASSSNRDRETQYF. Here the CDR3 DNA reads TGTGCCAGCAGCTCGAACAGGGACCGGGAGACCCAGTACTTC.

This clonotype appeared a few times. The chain links TRBV12-5 to TRBJ1-1; 11 bases are a match to TRBD1. V shed 6 bases, J shed 5 bases, and the junction held 5 bases outside the gene matches. Germline loops: CDR1 LGHNT, CDR2 FRNRAP. This CDR3 has 14 amino acids. The CDR3 region has the DNA TGTGCTAGTGGGACGGGACAGGGGGTGACTGAAGCTTTCTTT. This sequence encodes CASGTGQGVTEAFF.

On this clonotype: At one end, the junction sequence differs from germline, possibly due to a read error. V gene TRBV7-2 combines with J gene TRBJ2-2; D uncertain. Germline V gives CDR1 SGHTA, CDR2 FQGNSA. The CDR3 sequence is 14 residues long. The CDR3 DNA reads as TGCGCCAGCAGCCAAGAAGAGAATACCGGGGAGCTGTTTTTT. Translated, it gives CASSQEENTGELFF.

With respect to this clonotype: One junction end does not reproduce the germline sequence, and a read error may be involved. The J gene is TRBJ1-3, the V gene TRBV7-7; possible D gene TRBD1, 5 bases. CDR1 SSHAT and CDR2 FNYEAQ come from the germline V gene (reference sequence). CDR3 size: 14 residues. The CDR3 DNA reads TGTGCTAGCAGCGCGGGCCCAGGGGGAAACACCATATATTTT. Protein: CASSAGPGGNTIYF. Variable domain in full (rest from reference TRBV7-7 and TRBJ1-3): GAGVSQSPRYKVTKRGQDVTLRCDPISSHATLYWYQQALGQGPEFLTYFNYEAQPDKSGLPSDRFSAERPEGSISTLTIQRTEQRDSAMYRCASSAGPGGNTIYFGEGSWLTVV.

The chain joins TRBV20-1 to TRBJ2-7; the D call may be TRBD1 or TRBD2 (5 bases each). V was clipped by 3 bases and J by 7 bases, with 25 bases between them. The CDR3 is 16 amino acids. Germline loops: CDR1 DFQATT, CDR2 SNEGSKA (reference sequence). The CDR3 DNA reads as TGCAGTGCTAGGGAAACAGGAGGTCTCTCCTACAATGAGCAGTACTTC. As protein: CSARETGGLSYNEQYF.

The chain combines TRBV7-9 with TRBJ2-3; 7 bases align to TRBD2. The CDR3 loop spans 13 amino acids. The V gene end was trimmed by 5 bases and the J gene end by 6 bases; junction bases not matched to a gene: 5. Germline CDR1 is SEHNR and CDR2 is FQNEAQ (reference sequence). The CDR3, as DNA: TGTGCCAGCAGCGATACTAGCGTCGATACGCAGTATTTT. It specifies CASSDTSVDTQYF.

The chain employs TRBV7-3 and TRBJ2-5; D uncertain. Germline V gene lookup returns CDR1 SGHTA and CDR2 FQGTGA. This CDR3 is 15 amino acids long. The ends were cut back, 6 bases at V and 4 bases at J, with 18 bases in the middle. The CDR3 nucleotides read TGTGCCAGCAGGCATAGTTACGTCGAGACAGAGACCCAGTACTTC. Its translation is CASRHSYVETETQYF.

This clonotype was seen only a few times. The chain recombines TRBV12-3 or TRBV12-4 with TRBJ1-2; weak D call: TRBD1 (6 bases). The CDR3 has 14 amino acids. Trimming removed 5 bases at V and 8 bases at J, with 18 bases between. The CDR3 nucleotides are TGTGCCAGCAGTCCGATGGGGGGGGCTTGGGGCTACACCTTC. Encoded protein: CASSPMGGAWGYTF.

The chain joins TRBV20-1 to TRBJ1-2, with D unresolved. The CDR3 covers 12 residues. Trimming pared 3 bases from V and 7 bases from J, leaving 12 bases between. Germline CDR1 DFQATT, CDR2 SNEGSKA (reference sequence). The DNA for the CDR3 is TGCAGTGCTAGTGACGGGGTTAGTGGCTACACCTTC. It translates to CSASDGVSGYTF.

This clonotype appeared many times. J is TRBJ2-7 and V is TRBV7-2; TRBD1 agrees at 8 bases. Germline CDR1 reads SGHTA; CDR2 reads FQGNSA. This CDR3 contains 15 residues. V trimming: 1 base; J trimming: 2 bases; junction bases outside the gene matches: 4. CDR3 amino acids: CASSLVSQGAYEQYF. DNA for the CDR3: TGTGCCAGCAGCTTAGTGTCACAGGGGGCCTACGAGCAGTACTTC. Supplemented by reference TRBV7-2 and TRBJ2-7, the full variable domain reads GAGVSQSPSNKVTEKGKDVELRCDPISGHTALYWYRQSLGQGLEFLIYFQGNSAPDKSGLPSDRFSAERTGGSVSTLTIQRTQQEDSAVYLCASSLVSQGAYEQYFGPGTRLTVT.

This clonotype was counted ten times or more. The rearrangement joins TRBV25-1 to TRBJ1-2, with no clear D. V gave up 0 bases and J gave up 8 bases, with 7 bases separating them. Germline V lookup: CDR1 MGHDK, CDR2 SYGVNS. The CDR3 totals 12 residues. The CDR3 DNA is TGTGCCAGCAGTGAATATCACGGGGGCTACACCTTC. This gives the protein CASSEYHGGYTF.

The V and J genes are TRBV20-1 and TRBJ1-5; no clear D gene. Germline CDR1 is DFQATT and CDR2 is SNEGSKA (reference sequence). V was clipped by 3 bases and J by 6 bases, with 9 bases between them. There are 12 residues in the CDR3. CDR3 sequence: CSASPGGQPQHF. DNA of the CDR3: TGCAGTGCTAGTCCGGGAGGTCAGCCCCAGCATTTT.